Sequencing of this T cell receptor beta chain was carried out in a study of T cells in Graves' hyperthyroidism and ophthalmopathy. From germline, CDR1 is LNHDA and CDR2 SQIVND (reference sequence). The CDR3 spans 13 residues. V lost 7 bases and J 12 bases, leaving 21 bases between the germline ends. TCR beta CDR3 region amplification was performed from RNA transcripts. With the HTBI primer set, the TCR CDR3 went through a first round of RT-PCR. TCRdb fed the multiplex PCR reads into MiXCR, producing one record per CDR3 protein. The data show 750,000 to 950,000 distinct CDR3 sequences, 38% seen once. Fresh peripheral blood, less than 11 ml of it, supplied the PBMCs.

The origin of this receptor is a man aged 18-30 years with Graves' hyperthyroidism. V is TRBV19 and J is TRBJ1-2, with D tentatively TRBD1 (5 bases). The sample taken for sequencing was blood. The CDR3 region has the DNA TGTGCCAGTATGACACAGGAGGGAGCTGGAAACACCTTC. Translated, it gives CASMTQEGAGNTF.